The 8 T cell receptor beta chains reported below all come from one sample, sequenced in a study of T cell responses to AZD1222 COVID-19 vaccine. Clones were sequenced by immunoSEQ multiplex PCR, and TCRdb holds only the in-frame ones, with some missing. The sample records 100,000 to 150,000 clones, 75% to 90% being singletons. Source: peripheral blood, taken on day 0 of AZD1222 vaccination. The receptors here all came from an adult in good health.

CDR3 amino acids: CASSLLQAAYGYTF. In DNA form, the CDR3 reads TGTGCCAGCAGCTTATTACAGGCCGCCTATGGCTACACCTTC. This chain joins TRBV5-6 and TRBJ1-2, with a weak D call TRBD1 (5 bases). CDR1 is SGHDT and CDR2 is YYEEEE in the germline V gene. V was pared by 2 bases and J by 4 bases, with 12 bases between. The CDR3 is 14 amino acids.

The gene calls are TRBV15 and TRBJ1-4; D is perhaps TRBD1 (6 bases). Germline lookup yields CDR1 LNHNV and CDR2 YYDKDF (reference sequence). The V and J ends lost 5 bases and 5 bases respectively, with 15 bases between them. This CDR3 contains 15 residues. The chain's CDR3 is CATSGLQGRNEKLFF. In DNA, the CDR3 is TGTGCCACCAGCGGACTTCAGGGGCGAAATGAAAAACTGTTTTTT.

This chain uses TRBV3-1 (or the pseudogene TRBV3-2) with TRBJ1-1; D unclear. The CDR3 covers 15 residues. Trimming shortened V by 1 base and J by 3 bases, and 12 bases separated the two germline ends. Germline V gene sequence: CDR1 LGHDT, CDR2 YNNKEL (reference sequence). The CDR3 protein is CASSQGWTRDTEAFF. For the CDR3, the DNA is TGTGCCAGCAGCCAAGGGTGGACTAGAGACACTGAAGCTTTCTTT.

This sequence joins TRBV7-9 and TRBJ2-2; D is undetermined. CDR3 length: 15 residues. With 5 bases removed from V and 4 bases from J, the gap between germline ends came to 14 bases. Looked up from germline, CDR1 is SEHNR and CDR2 is FQNEAQ (reference sequence). The CDR3 DNA is TGTGCCAGCAGCCCTTGGACGGGTTCCACCGGGGAGCTGTTTTTT. Protein: CASSPWTGSTGELFF.

The chain carries TRBV7-2 and TRBJ2-7; possible D gene TRBD1, 5 bases. The ends were cut back, 2 bases at V and 2 bases at J, with 13 bases in the middle. Per germline, CDR1 SGHTA and CDR2 FQGNSA. The CDR3 is 15 amino acids. The CDR3 is CASSLYPQGTYEQYF. CDR3 bases: TGTGCCAGCAGCTTATACCCCCAGGGAACCTACGAGCAGTACTTC.

This clone is a singleton in its sample. The V and J genes are TRBV9 and TRBJ1-5, with no clear D. Trimming shortened V by 4 bases and J by 5 bases, and 10 bases separated the two germline ends. Germline-derived CDR1 and CDR2 are SGDLS and YYNGEE. This CDR3 is built from 13 residues. The CDR3: CASSPTVDQPQHF. As DNA, the CDR3 is TGTGCCAGCAGCCCCACCGTGGATCAGCCCCAGCATTTT.

The chain joins TRBV4-1 to TRBJ2-7, with 7 nucleotides matching TRBD2. Germline V gene lookup returns CDR1 MGHRA and CDR2 YSYEKL. This CDR3 comprises 15 residues. J gave up 5 bases and V 0 bases, and 7 bases lay outside the gene matches. CDR3 residues: CASSQERLANHEQYF. For the CDR3, the DNA is TGCGCCAGCAGCCAAGAGAGACTAGCCAACCACGAGCAGTACTTC.

The chain joins TRBV2 to TRBJ2-2, with D tentatively TRBD1 (6 bases). Trimming removed 5 bases from V and 0 bases from J, with 13 bases in between. CDR1 is SNHLY, CDR2 FYNNEI, per germline. This CDR3 spans 16 amino acids. CDR3 protein: CASSSQGLANTGELFF. CDR3 nucleotides: TGTGCCAGCAGTTCACAGGGTCTCGCGAACACCGGGGAGCTGTTTTTT.